This T cell receptor beta chain was captured by sequencing in a study of T cells in Graves' hyperthyroidism and ophthalmopathy (dated by TCRdb to about 2019). Background on the whole study: Peripheral blood samples were taken at initial diagnosis, before any treatment was given. TCR V-J signatures able to tell the groups apart were searched for in a discovery cohort of more than 90 patients, of whom 40 to 45 had Graves' ophthalmopathy and roughly 57 had stable Graves' hyperthyroidism. An independent validation cohort of under 20 hyperthyroidism patients and 17 patients who later progressed to ophthalmopathy tested prospective prediction of ophthalmopathy. The 85 to 100 discovery patients were randomly split 7:3 into training and test sets. In addition, the study compared T-cell repertoires in thyroid tissue and in blood from five to seven Graves' hyperthyroidism patients. After blood sampling, hyperthyroidism patients were treated with methimazole at a starting dose of 30 mg daily, and ophthalmopathy patients were treated with high-dose intravenous methylprednisolone. The paper describes TCR Vbeta CDR3 sequencing of 130 to 150 peripheral blood samples, made up of 43 ophthalmopathy patients, roughly 72 hyperthyroidism patients and roughly 17 progressor patients. Results and caveats for the whole study, not just this receptor: A 13 V-J signature model separated ophthalmopathy from stable hyperthyroidism, with around 90% sensitivity and roughly 82% specificity in cross-validation and 80%/75% in testing. Most expanded thyroid clonotypes (frequency above 0.001) were also found in blood, which suggests that blood repertoires may mirror thyroid immune responses. No statistical method was used to fix the sample size in advance, and group allocation was not hidden from the investigators. In validation, the model predicted progression to ophthalmopathy a median of around six months before onset, with 70% to 71% sensitivity and about 72% specificity.

Stable Graves' hyperthyroidism was defined as no progression to ophthalmopathy during 18 months of follow-up. Hyperthyroidism patients were newly diagnosed, had a disease duration of under 2 months, and were aged 18 to 65 years. Any patient with an uncontrolled infection, another autoimmune disease, pregnancy or lactation was excluded. Diagnoses were based on clinical symptoms, serum thyroxine and TRAb, thyroid ultrasound and orbital computed tomography. PBMCs were separated from under 12 ml of fresh peripheral blood using Ficoll-Paque density gradient centrifugation. Total RNA was extracted with Trizol reagent, and quality was checked on an Agilent 2100 Bioanalyzer. V sheds 3 bases and J sheds 6 bases, leaving 9 bases between their ends. Taken from the germline V gene (reference sequence), the CDR1 and CDR2 loops are DFQATT and SNEGSKA. CDR3 length: 11 amino acids, cysteine to phenylalanine. Only the CDR3 region is kept as DNA, spanning 33 bases read in frame from base 1.

The TCR beta CDR3 regions were amplified from RNA transcripts. The TCR CDR3 was subjected to a first round of RT-PCR using the HTBI primer set and the Qiagen OneStep RT-PCR kit. A second multiplex PCR round built the libraries, followed by size selection and purification. Sequencing of the libraries was done on an Illumina HiSeq2000 using paired-end 100 bp reads. The paper's data handling went like this. SOAPnuke was used to process the raw data, with reads discarded if the reads contained adapters or uncalled bases, had a mean Phred below 15, or lacked an exact constant-primer or identifier match. High-quality paired reads were merged with COPE v1.2.5, and unique nucleotide sequences were defined as clonotypes. MiTCR v1.1 was used to align the clonotypes against IMGT TRBV, TRBD and TRBJ reference segments. The analysis included only V-J combinations with a frequency above 0.0001, which together covered more than 99% of the repertoires. A TCS score was defined as the ratio of F50 (clonal expansion) to E x V (chaos), with BLOSUM62-based TCRdist applied between CDR3 peptides within each V-J. Welch's t-statistics and random forest reduced around 510 V-J features to about 13, which were used in a naive Bayes classifier (R e1071). TCRdb trimmed the raw reads at Q25, called clones with MiXCR and kept productive beta chains. CDR3 protein sequences are deduplicated, and each keeps its most common genes and DNA. The V and J calls shown here were made by TCRdb, not taken from the authors' results. Counted in this sample were some 760,000 distinct CDR3 sequences; 14% of them appeared once. The leading ten clones occupy more than 8.5% of the sample.

This clonotype was detected many times. Its antigen is still unknown. Per-base qualities were not stored, and no clone one base away is much larger. The specimen was blood. This receptor was taken from a woman aged 18-30 years with Graves' hyperthyroidism. The rearranged segments are TRBV20-1 and TRBJ2-7; the D element might be TRBD1 or TRBD2, as each aligns at 5 bases. The CDR3 protein: CSARVGAEQYF. Read as DNA, the sequence is TGCAGTGCTAGGGTCGGGGCCGAGCAGTACTTC.